This entry features one T cell receptor (beta chain) sequence. Its antigen is unknown. The data are from a study of CD8+CD57+ T cells in acquired aplastic anemia. On the study more broadly: DNA from sorted CD4+ and CD8+ cells averaged approximately 3.5 ug.

Study results and caveats: Sharing between patients and controls was observed for around 27 CD8+ CDR3 sequences. Significance was not reached for CD8+ Simpson's diversity between patients and controls.

The CDR3 has 15 residues. The germline V and J ends were trimmed by 3 bases and 7 bases, with 16 bases remaining between them. Germline V gene data show CDR1 as SNHLY and CDR2 as FYNNEI. CDR3 and TCR beta VDJ profiling relied on genomic DNA as the template. MiXCR was run by TCRdb on the reads, yielding one entry per CDR3 protein. The sample has about 110,000 distinct CDR3 sequences; roughly 51% are singletons. This receptor was identified in a human donor in good health, serving as a control. The V gene is TRBV2, the J gene TRBJ1-5; D perhaps matches TRBD1 (5 bases). The sample comprised sorted CD4+, CD8+, or CD8+CD57+ T cells (not recorded which) from PBMCs. CDR3 DNA: TGTGCCAGCAGTGATCCGGCCAGGGCGGGACAGCCCCAGCATTTT. Amino acids: CASSDPARAGQPQHF.